Listed here are 10 T cell receptor beta chains from one sample, sequenced in a study of blood T cells in healthy people across ages. It was with a sample-barcoded 5' primer and a J-beta primer mix that a second PCR of roughly 7 to 12 cycles was run. From the 5' RACE reads, TCRdb called clonotypes with MiXCR, one entry per CDR3 protein. The sample yields roughly 1.5 million distinct CDR3 sequences, approximately 39% seen once. The sequencing sample was made of blood. These TCRs come from a woman under 30 in good health.

This clonotype was detected many times. The chain uses TRBV11-2 and TRBJ2-1, with 8 bases aligning to TRBD2. With 0 bases clipped from V and 9 bases from J, the junction kept 4 bases outside the gene matches. Germline CDR1 SGHAT, CDR2 FQNNGV. There are 14 residues in the CDR3. The CDR3, as DNA: TGTGCCAGCAGCTTAGATCCGGGACTAGGTGAGCAGTTCTTC. This gives the protein CASSLDPGLGEQFF. Based on the CDR3 plus reference TRBV11-2 and TRBJ2-1, the full variable domain is EAGVAQSPRYKIIEKRQSVAFWCNPISGHATLYWYQQILGQGPKLLIQFQNNGVVDDSQLPKDRFSAERLKGVDSTLKIQPAKLEDSAVYLCASSLDPGLGEQFFGPGTRLTVL.

The CDR3 DNA reads as TGTGCCAGCTCTTCGCGGGGATTACATCCCTACGAGCAGTACTTC. Translated, it gives CASSSRGLHPYEQYF. The chain carries TRBV18 and TRBJ2-7; a possible D gene is TRBD2 (6 bases). The CDR3 is 15 amino acids. Germline V gene lookup returns CDR1 KGHSH and CDR2 LQKENI. V lost 6 bases, J lost 2 bases, and 17 bases lay in between.

This clonotype was seen more than once but under ten times. This chain links TRBV7-2 with TRBJ1-2; D remains unclear. Trimming took off 5 bases at V and 2 bases at J, with 15 bases between the two ends. The CDR3 is made up of 15 amino acids. Germline lookup yields CDR1 SGHTA and CDR2 FQGNSA. Written as DNA, the CDR3 is TGTGCCAGCAGCACCCTGTGGACGGGGAACTATGGCTACACCTTC. Protein product: CASSTLWTGNYGYTF.

The chain combines TRBV10-3 with TRBJ2-3; 12 nucleotides match TRBD2. Germline V CDR1 and CDR2: ENHRY, SYGVKD. CDR3 length equals 18 residues. V lost 6 bases to trimming and J lost 0 bases; unmatched junction nucleotides: 10. The DNA for the CDR3 is TGTGCCATCAGGACCACCGGGACTAGCGGGCCTAGCACAGATACGCAGTATTTT. Amino acids: CAIRTTGTSGPSTDTQYF.

This clonotype has a handful of counts. V is TRBV4-1 and J is TRBJ2-7; 7 nucleotides align to TRBD1. V lost 0 bases to trimming and J lost 3 bases; unmatched junction nucleotides: 8. Germline CDR1 is MGHRA and CDR2 is YSYEKL. The CDR3 runs to 16 residues. CDR3 nucleotide sequence: TGCGCCAGCAGCCAAGATTTGGGACAGCGGAGCTACGAGCAGTACTTC. It translates to CASSQDLGQRSYEQYF.

This clonotype showed up just a few times. The gene calls are TRBV20-1 and TRBJ2-3; a weak D match, TRBD1 (6 bases). Germline V gene sequence: CDR1 DFQATT, CDR2 SNEGSKA (reference sequence). CDR3 length: 15 amino acids. With 7 bases removed from V and 3 bases from J, the gap between germline ends came to 20 bases. The DNA of the CDR3 is TGCAGTGTTATCTCGAACAGGGCCTGGACAGATACGCAGTATTTT. Encoded protein: CSVISNRAWTDTQYF.

The chain uses TRBV6-1 and TRBJ1-6; D gene unclear. V was clipped by 7 bases and J by 8 bases, with 15 bases between them. CDR3 length: 14 residues. Germline V gene sequence: CDR1 MNHNS, CDR2 SASEGT. CDR3 sequence (DNA): TGTGCCAGCAAGTTCGATTTCGGTGATTCACCCCTCCACTTT. This translates into CASKFDFGDSPLHF.

A word on this clonotype: This may be a read error, as it is one base from a much larger clone. This chain joins TRBV7-6 and TRBJ2-7; no clear D. Germline CDR1 SGHVS, CDR2 FNYEAQ. This CDR3 is 15 amino acids long. The CDR3, as DNA: TGTCCCAGCAGCTTAGCCGCAGGCGTTTCCTACGAGCAGTACTTC. Translating gives CPSSLAAGVSYEQYF.

The CDR3 DNA sequence: TGTGCCAGCAGCCCCGCCCGGGTGGTTATCCATGAGCAGTACTTC. Encoded protein: CASSPARVVIHEQYF. This rearrangement joins TRBV7-8 to TRBJ2-7; D not certain. CDR1 is SGHVS, CDR2 FQNEAQ, per germline. This CDR3 comprises 15 residues. V dropped 5 bases and J dropped 7 bases, with 21 bases sitting between them.

The chain employs TRBV27 and TRBJ2-1, with 11 bases lining up with TRBD2. This CDR3 spans 15 amino acids. V lost 0 bases to trimming and J lost 13 bases; unmatched junction nucleotides: 8. In germline, CDR1 is MNHEY, CDR2 SMNVEV (reference sequence). The DNA of the CDR3 is TGTGCCAGCAGTTTATCGACACTAGCGGGAGAGACCCAGTTCTTC. This sequence encodes CASSLSTLAGETQFF.